The TCR beta chain under discussion was sequenced for a study of cytomegalovirus exposure and HLA in healthy donors. Libraries were prepared by immunoSEQ multiplex PCR; TCRdb keeps only in-frame clonotypes and omits some of them. Among 95,000 to 150,000 clones listed, 70% to 90% were seen once. Per germline, CDR1 SGDLS and CDR2 YYNGEE. The CDR3 is 15 residues long. The V end lost 0 bases, the J end lost 7 bases, and 11 bases lay between the germline ends. Sequences were obtained from PBMCs. The V and J genes are TRBV9 and TRBJ1-6; tentative D call: TRBD1 (5 bases). The TCR was taken from a woman aged 30 to 39 in good health and CMV-seronegative. CDR3 region: CASSVDQGWNSPLHF. DNA of the CDR3: TGTGCCAGCAGCGTAGATCAGGGCTGGAATTCACCCCTCCACTTT.